A selection of T cell receptor beta chains follows, all from one sample in a study of response to subunit inactivated influenza vaccine. TCRdb redid the calling of the RT-PCR reads with MiXCR, one entry per CDR3 protein. In the table there are about 780,000 distinct CDR3 sequences, around 18% of which are singletons. The sample in question was PBMCs from blood, obtained 4 to 6 days after vaccination. The receptors were sampled from a middle-aged man who received an inactivated influenza vaccine. CDR3s include the opening cysteine and the closing phenylalanine or tryptophan. Fields, in order: J gene, D gene, V gene, CDR3 protein. A D gene is named only where the DNA matches it firmly.

>TRBJ2-7|-|TRBV20-1
CSAREGPFEQYF
>TRBJ2-2|-|TRBV12-3/TRBV12-4
CASGSILFANTGELFF
>TRBJ2-2|-|TRBV20-1
CSRGNIITGELFF
>TRBJ2-2|-|TRBV7-7
CASSKTENTGELFF
>TRBJ1-1|TRBD1|TRBV28
CASSASSGTDNTEAFF
>TRBJ2-3|-|TRBV4-3
CASSQDDGSKNTQYF
>TRBJ2-2|-|TRBV9
CASSLIGGPGVELFF
>TRBJ1-5|-|TRBV28
CASTRRGSSNQPQHF
>TRBJ2-5|TRBD2|TRBV12-3/TRBV12-4
CATQEAGGPETQYF
>TRBJ1-1|-|TRBV3-1
CASSPPRSEAFF
>TRBJ2-4|TRBD1|TRBV5-1
CASSWGPGQGSKNIQYF
>TRBJ2-1|TRBD2|TRBV2
CASSPRGLAVYNEQFF
>TRBJ2-5|-|TRBV11-2
CASSLDVERPLQETQYF
>TRBJ2-1|TRBD2|TRBV6-5
CASSSAKTSGTNEQFF
>TRBJ1-1|-|TRBV20-1
CSASDGAARMSEAFF
>TRBJ2-2|TRBD2|TRBV28
CASTLTSGFTGELFF
>TRBJ2-7|-|TRBV4-3
CASSQDAWSSYEQYF
>TRBJ2-1|TRBD2|TRBV7-2
CASSLQTSDEQFF
>TRBJ2-1|TRBD2|TRBV4-2
CASSQASGSSGWNEQFF
>TRBJ2-7|-|TRBV18
CASSPRSSGAYEQYF
>TRBJ1-1|TRBD1|TRBV20-1
CSARYLQGAVTEAFF